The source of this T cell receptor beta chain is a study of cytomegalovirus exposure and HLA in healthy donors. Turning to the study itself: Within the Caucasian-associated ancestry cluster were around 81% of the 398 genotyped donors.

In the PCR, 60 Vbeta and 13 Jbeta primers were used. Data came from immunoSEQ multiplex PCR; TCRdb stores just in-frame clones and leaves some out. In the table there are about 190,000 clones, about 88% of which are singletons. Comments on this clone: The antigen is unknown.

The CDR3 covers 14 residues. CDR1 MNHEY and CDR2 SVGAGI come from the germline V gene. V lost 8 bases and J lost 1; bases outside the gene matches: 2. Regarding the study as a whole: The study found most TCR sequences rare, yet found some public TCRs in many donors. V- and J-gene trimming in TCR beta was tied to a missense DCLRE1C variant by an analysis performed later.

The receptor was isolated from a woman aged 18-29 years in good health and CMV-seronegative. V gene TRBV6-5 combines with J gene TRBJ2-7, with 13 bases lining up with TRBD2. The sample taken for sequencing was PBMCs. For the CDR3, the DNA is TGTGCCAGCCAGACTAGCGGGAGGTCCTACGAGCAGTACTTC. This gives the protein CASQTSGRSYEQYF.